This is a list of T cell receptor beta chains from one sample in a study of CD8+ T cells in alopecia areata. Produced via immunoSEQ multiplex PCR; TCRdb's table is partial and in-frame only. The sample lists some 240,000 clones; around three fifths were seen once. The sample here was CD4+ T cells sorted from blood, taken at week 4, from a patient treated with tofacitinib. Every receptor here comes from a human donor with alopecia areata. The CDR3 runs from the conserved cysteine through the conserved F or W. A D gene is named only where the DNA matches it firmly. Clone size is not always given. Where it is, it says once, few, many or a class for expanded clones.

D: NA; size: few; V: TRBV6-4; J: TRBJ2-2; CDR3: CARATLPGAHPTGELFF; DNA: TGTGCCAGGGCAACCCTTCCGGGGGCACACCCGACCGGGGAGCTGTTTTTT
D: TRBD1; size: NA; V: TRBV5-1; J: TRBJ2-3; CDR3: CASSYQGAGTDTQYF; DNA: TGCGCCAGCAGCTATCAGGGGGCAGGCACAGATACGCAGTATTTT
D: TRBD1; size: NA; V: TRBV27; J: TRBJ1-6; CDR3: CASSANRGSYNSPLHF; DNA: TGTGCCAGCAGTGCAAACAGGGGATCGTATAATTCACCCCTCCACTTT
D: NA; size: few; V: TRBV4-3; J: TRBJ2-6; CDR3: CASSQSAGANVLTF; DNA: TGCGCCAGCAGCCAATCGGCTGGGGCCAACGTCCTGACTTTC
D: NA; size: NA; V: TRBV30; J: TRBJ1-2; CDR3: CAWSDASDRPQF; DNA: TGTGCCTGGAGTGATGCCAGTGACCGTCCCCAATTC
D: NA; size: NA; V: TRBV14; J: TRBJ2-3; CDR3: CASSQEGRWAQYF; DNA: TGTGCCAGCAGCCAAGAGGGGCGCTGGGCGCAGTATTTT
D: TRBD1; size: NA; V: TRBV2; J: TRBJ1-2; CDR3: CASSLGTETITF; DNA: TGTGCCAGCAGCCTCGGGACAGAAACTATCACCTTC
D: NA; size: NA; V: TRBV30; J: TRBJ2-7; CDR3: CAWESGDTNYEQYF; DNA: TGTGCCTGGGAAAGTGGTGACACAAACTACGAGCAGTACTTC
D: NA; size: NA; V: TRBV5-4; J: TRBJ1-4; CDR3: CASSFAGTNEKLFF; DNA: TGTGCCAGCAGCTTTGCAGGGACTAATGAAAAACTGTTTTTT
D: NA; size: NA; V: TRBV10-3; J: TRBJ2-2; CDR3: CAIKGSTGELFF; DNA: TGTGCCATCAAGGGATCCACCGGGGAGCTGTTTTTT
D: NA; size: few; V: TRBV23-1; J: TRBJ2-3; CDR3: CASSQSTDTQYF; DNA: TGCGCCAGCAGTCAATCAACAGATACGCAGTATTTT
D: NA; size: NA; V: TRBV6-1; J: TRBJ2-2; CDR3: CASSLYTGELFF; DNA: TGTGCCAGCAGTTTATACACCGGGGAGCTGTTTTTT
D: NA; size: NA; V: TRBV29-1; J: TRBJ1-2; CDR3: CSVEAPRVGDGYTF; DNA: TGCAGCGTTGAAGCCCCCAGGGTGGGGGATGGCTACACCTTC
D: NA; size: once; V: TRBV18; J: TRBJ2-7; CDR3: CASSPPGLAGEQYF; DNA: TGTGCCAGCTCACCACCGGGCCTAGCAGGCGAGCAGTACTTC
D: NA; size: few; V: TRBV5-6; J: TRBJ1-5; CDR3: CASSLAGGARPQHF; DNA: TGTGCCAGCAGCTTGGCGGGGGGGGCAAGGCCCCAGCATTTT
D: NA; size: NA; V: TRBV9; J: TRBJ2-7; CDR3: CASSVGGSSYEQYF; DNA: TGTGCCAGCAGCGTAGGGGGGTCCTCCTACGAGCAGTACTTC
D: NA; size: NA; V: TRBV15; J: TRBJ2-1; CDR3: CATSRPWDEQFF; DNA: TGTGCCACCAGCAGACCCTGGGATGAGCAGTTCTTC
D: TRBD1; size: few; V: TRBV5-6; J: TRBJ1-4; CDR3: CASSLVPGQGDEKLFF; DNA: TGTGCCAGCAGCTTGGTTCCGGGACAGGGGGACGAAAAACTGTTTTTT
D: TRBD1; size: NA; V: TRBV4-3; J: TRBJ1-2; CDR3: CASSQDRQGIYGYTF; DNA: TGCGCCAGCAGCCAAGATCGACAGGGCATCTATGGCTACACCTTC
D: NA; size: NA; V: TRBV5-4; J: TRBJ2-1; CDR3: CASSISQGPQFF; DNA: TGTGCCAGCAGCATTTCACAGGGCCCGCAGTTCTTC
D: TRBD1; size: NA; V: TRBV5-1; J: TRBJ1-2; CDR3: CASSLGQGNHYGYTF; DNA: TGCGCCAGCAGCTTGGGACAGGGGAATCACTATGGCTACACCTTC
D: NA; size: NA; V: TRBV5-1; J: TRBJ2-3; CDR3: CASSLGPTDTQYF; DNA: TGCGCCAGCAGCTTGGGGCCCACAGATACGCAGTATTTT
D: NA; size: once; V: TRBV29-1; J: TRBJ1-1; CDR3: CSVPDMTRTEAFF; DNA: TGCAGCGTTCCGGACATGACCCGCACTGAAGCTTTCTTT
D: NA; size: NA; V: TRBV7-2; J: TRBJ2-3; CDR3: CASSPRVRRGLELDTQYF; DNA: TGTGCCAGCAGCCCCCGCGTGAGGCGGGGGCTCGAATTGGATACGCAGTATTTT
D: TRBD1; size: NA; V: TRBV11-2; J: TRBJ2-3; CDR3: CASSLNRGTGTDTQYF; DNA: TGTGCCAGCAGCTTAAACAGGGGGACGGGCACAGATACGCAGTATTTT
D: NA; size: NA; V: TRBV29-1; J: TRBJ2-1; CDR3: CSVERDMLYNEQFF; DNA: TGCAGCGTTGAAAGGGACATGCTCTACAATGAGCAGTTCTTC
D: NA; size: NA; V: TRBV5-1; J: TRBJ2-5; CDR3: CASRLPQGEETQYF; DNA: TGCGCCAGCAGACTTCCCCAGGGAGAAGAGACCCAGTACTTC
D: TRBD2; size: NA; V: TRBV29-1; J: TRBJ2-1; CDR3: CSVPERGGTRSYNEQFF; DNA: TGCAGCGTGCCCGAGCGGGGGGGGACACGTTCCTACAATGAGCAGTTCTTC
D: TRBD1; size: NA; V: TRBV2; J: TRBJ1-6; CDR3: CASFTRTGTGDSPLHF; DNA: TGTGCCAGCTTTACCCGGACCGGGACAGGGGATTCACCCCTCCACTTT
D: NA; size: NA; V: TRBV7-9; J: TRBJ2-3; CDR3: CASSTRTGVGDPDTQYF; DNA: TGTGCCAGCAGCACCAGAACCGGAGTTGGGGATCCAGATACGCAGTATTTT
D: NA; size: NA; V: TRBV30; J: TRBJ1-3; CDR3: CAWTDTGSGNTIYF; DNA: TGTGCCTGGACGGACACGGGGTCTGGAAACACCATATATTTT